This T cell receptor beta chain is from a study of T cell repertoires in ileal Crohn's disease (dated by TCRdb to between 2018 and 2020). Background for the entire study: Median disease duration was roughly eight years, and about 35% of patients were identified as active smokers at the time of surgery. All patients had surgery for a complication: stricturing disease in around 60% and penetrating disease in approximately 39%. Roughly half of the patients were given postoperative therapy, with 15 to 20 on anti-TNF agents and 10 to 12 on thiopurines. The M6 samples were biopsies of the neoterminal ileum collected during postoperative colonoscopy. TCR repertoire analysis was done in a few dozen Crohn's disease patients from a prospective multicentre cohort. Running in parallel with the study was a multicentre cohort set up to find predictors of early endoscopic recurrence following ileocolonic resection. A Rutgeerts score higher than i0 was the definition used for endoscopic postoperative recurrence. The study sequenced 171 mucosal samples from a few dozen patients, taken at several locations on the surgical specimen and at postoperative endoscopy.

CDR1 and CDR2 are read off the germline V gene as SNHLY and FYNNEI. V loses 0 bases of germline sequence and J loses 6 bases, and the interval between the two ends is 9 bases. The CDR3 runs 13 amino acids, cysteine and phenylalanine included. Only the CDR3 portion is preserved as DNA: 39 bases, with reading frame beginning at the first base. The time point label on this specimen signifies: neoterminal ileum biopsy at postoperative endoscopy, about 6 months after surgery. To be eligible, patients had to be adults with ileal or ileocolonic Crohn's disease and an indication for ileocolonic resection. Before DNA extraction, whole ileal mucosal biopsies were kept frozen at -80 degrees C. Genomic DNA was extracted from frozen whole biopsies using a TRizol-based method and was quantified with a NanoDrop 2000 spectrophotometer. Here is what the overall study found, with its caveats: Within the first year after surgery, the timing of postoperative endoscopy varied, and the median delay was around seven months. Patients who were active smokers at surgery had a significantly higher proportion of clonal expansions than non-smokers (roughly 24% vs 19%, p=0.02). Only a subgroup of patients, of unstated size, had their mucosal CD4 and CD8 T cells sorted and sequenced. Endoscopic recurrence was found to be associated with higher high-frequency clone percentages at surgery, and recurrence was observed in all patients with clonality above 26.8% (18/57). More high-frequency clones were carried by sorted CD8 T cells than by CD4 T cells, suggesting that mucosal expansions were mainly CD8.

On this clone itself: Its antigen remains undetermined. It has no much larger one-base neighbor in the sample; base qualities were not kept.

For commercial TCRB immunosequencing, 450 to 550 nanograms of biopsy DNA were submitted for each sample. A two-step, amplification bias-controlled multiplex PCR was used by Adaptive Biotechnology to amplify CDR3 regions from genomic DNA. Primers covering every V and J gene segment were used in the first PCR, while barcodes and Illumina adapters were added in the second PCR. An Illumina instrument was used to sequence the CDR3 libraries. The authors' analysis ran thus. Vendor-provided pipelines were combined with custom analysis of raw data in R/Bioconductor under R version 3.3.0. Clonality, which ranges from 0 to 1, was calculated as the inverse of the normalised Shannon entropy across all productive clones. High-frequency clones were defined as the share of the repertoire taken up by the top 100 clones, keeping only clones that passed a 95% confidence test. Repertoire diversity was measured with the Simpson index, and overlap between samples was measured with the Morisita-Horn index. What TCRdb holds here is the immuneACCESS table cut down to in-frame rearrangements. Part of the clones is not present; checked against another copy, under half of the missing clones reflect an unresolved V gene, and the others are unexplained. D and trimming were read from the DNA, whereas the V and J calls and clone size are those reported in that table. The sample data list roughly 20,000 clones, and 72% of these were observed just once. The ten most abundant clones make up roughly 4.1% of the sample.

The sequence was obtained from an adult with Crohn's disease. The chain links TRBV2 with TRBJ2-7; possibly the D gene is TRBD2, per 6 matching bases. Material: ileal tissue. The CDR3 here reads CASSEAEGGEQYF. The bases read TGTGCCAGCAGTGAAGCGGAGGGTGGCGAGCAGTACTTC.